Ten or more counts support the clone carrying this T cell receptor (beta chain). Its matching antigen is unknown. This sample is part of a study of beta chain features in type 1 diabetes. General study results and limits: Researchers could not determine here whether HLA type influences TCRB rearrangement.

Expressed TCRB transcripts were sequenced because the entire RNA isolate underwent reverse transcription. Only in-frame clones appear in the TCRdb table, and some are missing; sequencing was by immunoSEQ multiplex PCR. The sample yields 130,000 or so clones, 9.7% seen once. The sequence derives from a woman in her thirties or forties in good health. The sample was central memory CD4+ T cells from blood.

CDR3 nucleotides: TGTGCCATCAGCCAAAACGGACAGGGGACGTTCTTC. It encodes CAISQNGQGTFF. This chain joins TRBV10-3 and TRBJ2-1; the match to TRBD1 covers 9 bases. Germline CDR1 ENHRY, CDR2 SYGVKD. The CDR3 loop spans 12 amino acids. The ends lost 6 bases at V and 15 bases at J; junction bases unmatched: 9.